Sequencing of this T cell receptor beta chain was carried out in a study of T cell changes during pregnancy in multiple sclerosis. Generated by immunoSEQ multiplex PCR, the TCRdb table keeps only in-frame clones and is missing some. The sample includes around 28,000 clones, under 90% of them seen just once. Germline V lookup: CDR1 MRHNA, CDR2 SNTAGT. CDR3 size: 17 residues. The junction had 19 bases not matched to a gene; V was cut back by 9 bases and J by 5 bases. This receptor was obtained from a female donor in good health, enrolled as a control in a pregnancy study. The chain recombines TRBV6-4 with TRBJ2-3, with 8 bases fitting TRBD2. The sequencing here drew on CD4+ T cells from peripheral blood mononuclear cells, taken in the first trimester of pregnancy. The CDR3 bases are TGTGCCAGTGCTAGCCGTCGGGAGGGCTTGAAGAAAGATACGCAGTATTTT. Its translation: CASASRREGLKKDTQYF.